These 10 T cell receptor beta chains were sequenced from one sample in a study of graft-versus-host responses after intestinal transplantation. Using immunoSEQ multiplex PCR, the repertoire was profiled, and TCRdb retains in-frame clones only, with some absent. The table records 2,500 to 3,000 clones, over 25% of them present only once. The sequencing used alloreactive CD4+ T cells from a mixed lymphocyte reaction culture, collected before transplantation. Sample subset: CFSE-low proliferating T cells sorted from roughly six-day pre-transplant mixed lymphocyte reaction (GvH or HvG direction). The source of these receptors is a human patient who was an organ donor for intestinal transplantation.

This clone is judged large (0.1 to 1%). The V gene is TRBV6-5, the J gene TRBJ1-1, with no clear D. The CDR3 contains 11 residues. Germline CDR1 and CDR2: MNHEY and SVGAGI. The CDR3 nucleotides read TGTGCAGCGGAGGTGGGCACTGAAGCTTTCTTT. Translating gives CAAEVGTEAFF.

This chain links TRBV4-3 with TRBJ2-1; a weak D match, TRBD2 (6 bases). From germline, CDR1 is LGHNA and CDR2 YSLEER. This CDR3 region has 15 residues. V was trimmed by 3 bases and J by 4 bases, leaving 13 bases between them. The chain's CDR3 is CASSQEGVSYNEQFF. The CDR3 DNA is TGCGCCAGCAGCCAGGAGGGAGTGTCTTACAATGAGCAGTTCTTC.

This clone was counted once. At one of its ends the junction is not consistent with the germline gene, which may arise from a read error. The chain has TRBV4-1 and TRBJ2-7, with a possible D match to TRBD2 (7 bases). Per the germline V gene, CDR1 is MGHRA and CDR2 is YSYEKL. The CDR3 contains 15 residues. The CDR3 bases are TGTGCCAGCAGCCAAGGGGGTAGCGGGTTCTACGAGCAGTACTTC. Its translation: CASSQGGSGFYEQYF.

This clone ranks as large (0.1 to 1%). CDR3 protein: CAIGAFTDTQYF. The DNA for the CDR3 is TGTGCCATCGGAGCGTTCACAGATACGCAGTATTTT. The chain carries TRBV10-3 and TRBJ2-3, with D hard to call. Trimming removed 8 bases at V and 2 bases at J, with 8 bases between. CDR3 length equals 12 residues. Germline assignment: CDR1 ENHRY and CDR2 SYGVKD.

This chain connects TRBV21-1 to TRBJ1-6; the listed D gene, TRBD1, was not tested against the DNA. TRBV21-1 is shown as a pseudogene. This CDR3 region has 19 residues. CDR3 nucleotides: TGTGCCAGCAGCAAAGGGGAAGGGGGCCAAAACTCCTATAATTCACCCCTCCACTTT. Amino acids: CASSKGEGGQNSYNSPLHF.

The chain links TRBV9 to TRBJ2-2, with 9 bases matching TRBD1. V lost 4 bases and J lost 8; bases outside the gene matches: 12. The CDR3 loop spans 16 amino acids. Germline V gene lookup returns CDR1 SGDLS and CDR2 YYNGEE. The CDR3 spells CASSLKDRGKAGELFF. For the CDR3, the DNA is TGTGCCAGCAGCTTGAAAGACAGGGGGAAGGCTGGGGAGCTGTTTTTT. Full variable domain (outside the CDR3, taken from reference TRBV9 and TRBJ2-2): DSGVTQTPKHLITATGQRVTLRCSPRSGDLSVYWYQQSLDQGLQFLIQYYNGEERAKGNILERFSAQQFPDLHSELNLSSLELGDSALYFCASSLKDRGKAGELFFGEGSRLTVL.

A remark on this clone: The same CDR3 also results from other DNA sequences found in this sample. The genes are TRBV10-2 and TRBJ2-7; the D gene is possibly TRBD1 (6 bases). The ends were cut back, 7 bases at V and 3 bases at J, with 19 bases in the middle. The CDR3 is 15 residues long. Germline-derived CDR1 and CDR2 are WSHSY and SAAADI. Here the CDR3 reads CASINRQAPYYEQYF. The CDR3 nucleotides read TGCGCCAGCATCAACAGACAGGCCCCTTACTACGAGCAGTACTTC.

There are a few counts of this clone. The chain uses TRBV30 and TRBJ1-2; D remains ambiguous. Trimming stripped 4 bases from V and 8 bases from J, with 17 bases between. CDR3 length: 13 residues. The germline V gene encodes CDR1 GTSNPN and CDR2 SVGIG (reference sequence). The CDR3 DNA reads TGTGCCTGGATGGGGAACCCGGGCGGGGGCTACACCTTC. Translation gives CAWMGNPGGGYTF.

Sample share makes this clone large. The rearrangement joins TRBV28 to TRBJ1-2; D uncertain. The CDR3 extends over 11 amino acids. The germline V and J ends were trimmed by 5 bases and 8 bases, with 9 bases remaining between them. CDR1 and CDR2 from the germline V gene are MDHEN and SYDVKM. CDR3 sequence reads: CASSGLTGYTF. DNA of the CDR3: TGTGCCAGCAGTGGACTGACAGGCTACACCTTC.

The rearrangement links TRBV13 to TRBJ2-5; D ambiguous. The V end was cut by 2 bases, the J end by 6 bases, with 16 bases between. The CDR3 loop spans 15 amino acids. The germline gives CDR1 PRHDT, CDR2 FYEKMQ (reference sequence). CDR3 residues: CASSLFVHPQKTQYF. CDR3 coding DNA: TGTGCCAGCAGCTTATTCGTTCATCCCCAGAAGACCCAGTACTTC.